This TCR beta chain was captured in a study of blood T cell repertoires in COVID-19. About the research overall: Italy, Spain and the United States were the sources of the convalescent and acute COVID-19 samples. T cells, B-cell-depleted T cells, or PBMCs supplied cDNA or gDNA.

Original processing notes: It was from reference gene primer amplification that nucleated cell counts were estimated. TCRdb keeps only in-frame clones here, not all; method: immunoSEQ multiplex PCR. V, J and clone size were drawn from that table, and D and trimming were deduced from the DNA. Of approximately 140,000 clones in the sample, roughly 90% are singletons; the top ten hold approximately 2.4%. The junction had 10 bases not matched to a gene; V was cut back by 0 bases and J by 4 bases. Germline loops: CDR1 MGHRA, CDR2 YSYEKL. The CDR3 sequence is 17 residues long. The chain combines TRBV4-1 with TRBJ2-7; 9 nucleotides agree with TRBD1. This receptor was obtained from a human donor in a cohort sampled during active COVID-19. The specimen sequenced was peripheral blood. The CDR3: CASSQEVLGTGRYEQYF. The CDR3 DNA reads as TGCGCCAGCAGCCAAGAGGTACTAGGGACAGGGCGATACGAGCAGTACTTC.